The present entry profiles one T cell receptor beta chain with its context. Its antigen is not identified. The data originate from a study of cytomegalovirus exposure and HLA in healthy donors. Study-wide points: A previous analysis found most TCR beta V segments productive roughly 87% or roughly 30% of the time.

PCR primers comprised 60 Vbeta and 13 Jbeta primers. Original handling: Later, an analysis found roughly 80 million unique TCR beta chains, and some 10 million of these were shared. Data came from immunoSEQ multiplex PCR; TCRdb stores just in-frame clones and leaves some out. The DNA was the basis for D and trimming; V, J and clone size are from that table. This repertoire shows 150,000 to 200,000 clones, around 84% found once; its top ten account for 1.9%. The CDR3 consists of 14 residues. V lost 6 bases, J lost 3 bases, and 9 bases lay in between. Germline V lookup: CDR1 MNHNY, CDR2 SVGAGI (reference sequence).

The sequence was obtained from a man younger than 35 in good health and CMV-seronegative. Sequencing was carried out using PBMCs. The V gene is TRBV6-6, the J gene TRBJ1-6; D is uncertain. CDR3 sequence (DNA): TGTGCCAGCAGCTTCCGGGACTATAATTCACCCCTCCACTTT. It specifies CASSFRDYNSPLHF.